This T cell receptor beta chain was documented in a study of T cells in Graves' hyperthyroidism and ophthalmopathy. Study-wide findings and caveats: It was a median about 7.1 months before onset that the model predicted ophthalmopathy. Stable hyperthyroidism and ophthalmopathy were separated using 13 V-J signatures. Most expanded thyroid clonotypes above 0.001 recurred in blood.

Germline V gene sequence: CDR1 SGHRS, CDR2 YFSETQ. There are 12 residues in the CDR3. Amplification yielded TCR beta CDR3 regions, with RNA transcripts as the source. When the TCR CDR3 underwent first-round RT-PCR, the HTBI primer set was used. TCRdb reprocessed the multiplex PCR reads with MiXCR, giving one entry per CDR3 protein. Of hundreds of thousands of distinct CDR3 sequences listed, 38% are singletons. In patients aged 18 to 65, hyperthyroidism was newly diagnosed, with duration under 2 months. Regarding this clonotype: What it recognizes is unknown. One end of the junction varies from germline; a read error may be responsible.

The V gene is TRBV5-1, the J gene TRBJ1-2, with D perhaps matching TRBD1 (6 bases). This clonotype was sampled from a man aged 18 to 29 with Graves' hyperthyroidism. Sequences were obtained from blood. The CDR3 nucleotides are TGTGCCAGCAGCTTAGGCCTTCAGGGGAGGTCTTTC. This gives the protein CASSLGLQGRSF.